The clone carrying this T cell receptor beta chain has a count of ten or more. The authors sequenced patients whose flow cytometry had shown CD8+CD57+ cell expansion. The data originate from a study of CD8+CD57+ T cells in acquired aplastic anemia. TCR beta VDJ and CDR3 were profiled, and genomic DNA was the template. Each CDR3 protein gets one entry after TCRdb re-called the reads with MiXCR. Here the sample spans 260,000 or so distinct CDR3 sequences, around 45% being singletons. The CDR3 consists of 16 residues. The V gene's germline CDR1 is LNHNV and CDR2 YYDKDF (reference sequence). Germline trimming cut 5 bases from V and 5 bases from J; bases unmatched to any gene: 4.

The source is a human donor with aplastic anemia. The sequenced material came from sorted CD4+, CD8+, or CD8+CD57+ T cells (not recorded which) from PBMCs. V and J are TRBV15 and TRBJ2-1, with 15 bases aligning to TRBD2. The CDR3 DNA is TGTGCCACCAGCTTAAGGACTAGCGGGGGGGACAATGAGCAGTTCTTC. It encodes CATSLRTSGGDNEQFF.